The clone carrying this T cell receptor (beta chain) was seen just once. TCRdb re-analysed the 5' RACE reads in MiXCR, keeping a single row per CDR3 protein. Here the sample spans 9,500 to 12,000 distinct CDR3 sequences, 40% to 55% being singletons. CD25-based Treg depletion was applied to purified naive CD4+ T cells. Germline V gene data show CDR1 as MNHEY and CDR2 as SVGEGT. The CDR3 contains 16 residues. V gave up 2 bases and J gave up 2 bases; unmatched junction bases: 7. The chain couples TRBV6-2 or TRBV6-3 to TRBJ2-7, with 9 nucleotides matching TRBD2. Material: tumor-infiltrating naive CD4+ T cells sorted from the breast tumor. The subset was: naive CD4+ T cells, CD4+CD45RA+CD25-. The receptor comes from a female donor with breast cancer. CDR3 protein: CASSYAASGATYEQYF. The CDR3 region has the DNA TGTGCCAGCAGTTACGCGGCTAGCGGGGCCACCTACGAGCAGTACTTC.